Below, 20 T cell receptor beta chains from the same sample are listed, as sequenced in a study of beta chain features in type 1 diabetes. All of the isolated RNA was reverse transcribed, so expressed TCRB transcripts were sequenced. Method: immunoSEQ multiplex PCR; TCRdb's copy keeps in-frame clones and lacks some. This table holds more than 150,000 clones, about 13% found once. Sequenced: central memory CD4+ T cells from blood. These receptor sequences come from a woman between 18 and 29 years old in good health.

This chain connects TRBV7-9 to TRBJ2-5; D is possibly TRBD2 (6 bases). The CDR3 extends over 15 amino acids. Germline V gene sequence: CDR1 SEHNR, CDR2 FQNEAQ (reference sequence). V shed 2 bases and J shed 5 bases, with 15 bases lying between them. CDR3 residues: CASSLNGHGGETQYF. CDR3 nucleotide sequence: TGTGCCAGCAGCTTAAACGGCCACGGAGGGGAGACCCAGTACTTC.

This clone was observed a handful of times. The CDR3, as DNA: TGTGCCAGCAGCTTGTCCCCTTCAGATACGCAGTATTTT. Translation: CASSLSPSDTQYF. The J gene is TRBJ2-3, the V gene TRBV7-2, with D hard to call. Trimming took 3 bases from V and 4 from J, leaving 8 bases between them. The length of the CDR3 is 13 residues. Germline V gene sequence: CDR1 SGHTA, CDR2 FQGNSA.

This clone was picked up a small number of times. The genes are TRBV19 and TRBJ2-6; 7 positions agree with TRBD1. The V and J ends lost 9 bases and 0 bases, in that order; junction bases with no gene match: 8. The CDR3 runs 16 residues. Looked up from germline, CDR1 is LNHDA and CDR2 is SQIVND (reference sequence). This CDR3 reads CASLGQPRSGANVLTF. In DNA form, the CDR3 reads TGTGCCAGCCTGGGACAGCCTCGCTCTGGGGCCAACGTCCTGACTTTC.

This clone was seen only a few times. The rearrangement joins TRBV5-6 to TRBJ1-3; D not certain. Per germline, CDR1 SGHDT and CDR2 YYEEEE. V dropped 7 bases and J dropped 4 bases, with 9 bases sitting between them. The CDR3 loop spans 12 amino acids. The CDR3 nucleotides read TGTGCCAGCCGGCGGCAGGGAAACACCATATATTTT. Its protein product is CASRRQGNTIYF.

This clone occurred a few times. For the CDR3, the DNA is TGTGCCTGGAGTAATAGCGGGAGGTTGTATGAGCAGTTCTTC. Translation gives CAWSNSGRLYEQFF. The chain carries TRBV30 and TRBJ2-1; 10 nucleotides agree with TRBD2. V was pared by 2 bases and J by 8 bases, with 6 bases of the junction left unmatched. There are 14 residues in the CDR3. Germline V gene data show CDR1 as GTSNPN and CDR2 as SVGIG (reference sequence).

This clone was counted a few times. This chain links TRBV9 with TRBJ1-1; D remains unclear. V gave up 3 bases and J gave up 3 bases, with 12 bases separating them. CDR3 length: 14 amino acids. Germline V gene sequence: CDR1 SGDLS, CDR2 YYNGEE. CDR3 nucleotides: TGTGCCAGCAGCGCGGGAGGTTTCGACACTGAAGCTTTCTTT. It yields the protein CASSAGGFDTEAFF.

This clone has just a few counts. The V and J genes are TRBV5-6 and TRBJ2-1; 9 nucleotides line up with TRBD1. This CDR3 has 15 residues. CDR1 SGHDT and CDR2 YYEEEE come from the germline V gene. The V segment lost 2 bases and the J segment 6 bases; nucleotides outside the gene matches: 6. CDR3 sequence: CASSFRQGVRNEQFF. The CDR3 DNA reads TGTGCCAGCAGCTTCCGACAGGGGGTTCGCAATGAGCAGTTCTTC.

The V call is TRBV7-9, the J call TRBJ1-4; TRBD1 agrees at 8 bases. Germline loops: CDR1 SEHNR, CDR2 FQNEAQ (reference sequence). The CDR3 runs to 15 residues. The V gene end was trimmed by 3 bases and the J gene end by 3 bases; junction bases not matched to a gene: 3. The CDR3 region is CASSFQGAANEKLFF. The DNA of the CDR3 is TGTGCCAGCAGCTTCCAGGGGGCGGCTAATGAAAAACTGTTTTTT.

The chain has TRBV28 and TRBJ1-5; D perhaps matches TRBD1 (5 bases). V lost 5 bases, J lost 3 bases, and 11 bases lay in between. Germline lookup yields CDR1 MDHEN and CDR2 SYDVKM. The CDR3 length is 14 residues. The CDR3 reads CASSLHRLNQPQHF. The CDR3 bases are TGTGCCAGCAGTCTACACAGGCTCAATCAGCCCCAGCATTTT.

The chain employs TRBV2 and TRBJ2-5, with D possibly matching TRBD1 (5 bases). Germline assignment: CDR1 SNHLY and CDR2 FYNNEI. This CDR3 has 15 amino acids. V was trimmed by 5 bases and J by 5 bases, leaving 18 bases between them. CDR3 sequence: CASSSGQGQVETQYF. The CDR3 DNA follows: TGTGCCAGCAGTTCTGGACAAGGCCAGGTGGAGACCCAGTACTTC.

This chain connects TRBV11-2 to TRBJ2-3, with a tentative D call TRBD1 (5 bases). V was pared by 2 bases and J by 1 base, with 13 bases between. In germline, CDR1 is SGHAT, CDR2 FQNNGV. There are 16 residues in the CDR3. Written as DNA, the CDR3 is TGTGCCAGCAGCTTATCTTGGGGCTACGGCACAGATACGCAGTATTTT. Residues: CASSLSWGYGTDTQYF.

V is TRBV1 and J is TRBJ2-7; the table's D call TRBD2 went unverified against the DNA. TRBV1 is noted as a pseudogene. There are 17 residues in the CDR3. The CDR3 DNA reads as TGCACCAGCAGCCAAGATAGGGCTAGCGGCGGACCCTACGAGCAGTACTTC. Amino acids: CTSSQDRASGGPYEQYF.

This chain uses TRBV5-1 with TRBJ1-4; D might be TRBD1 (5 bases). With 3 bases removed from V and 3 bases from J, the gap between germline ends came to 9 bases. The CDR3 has 14 residues. Germline V gives CDR1 SGHRS, CDR2 YFSETQ. The DNA of the CDR3 is TGCGCCAGCAGCTGGGGGGGAGCTAATGAAAAACTGTTTTTT. Amino acids: CASSWGGANEKLFF.

The genes are TRBV18 and TRBJ2-7; D gene ambiguous. V was cut by 1 base and J by 3 bases, with 7 bases left in between. This CDR3 region has 13 residues. Germline V gene lookup returns CDR1 KGHSH and CDR2 LQKENI. CDR3 coding DNA: TGTGCCAGCTCACCACTTCCGGGCTACGAGCAGTACTTC. As protein: CASSPLPGYEQYF.

This CDR3 reads CASVPGQISEQYF. The CDR3 DNA sequence: TGTGCCAGTGTGCCGGGACAAATCTCCGAGCAGTACTTC. J is TRBJ2-7 and V is TRBV19; D perhaps matches TRBD1 (6 bases). Germline V gene data show CDR1 as LNHDA and CDR2 as SQIVND (reference sequence). The CDR3 runs to 13 residues. V dropped 8 bases and J dropped 6 bases, with 17 bases sitting between them.

Only a few counts were recorded for this clone. This chain links TRBV5-1 with TRBJ1-2; D might be TRBD1 (5 bases). V dropped 2 bases and J dropped 4 bases, with 9 bases sitting between them. Germline V gene sequence: CDR1 SGHRS, CDR2 YFSETQ. The CDR3 totals 13 residues. The CDR3 here is CASSLQEGYGYTF. The DNA of the CDR3 is TGCGCCAGCAGCTTACAGGAAGGCTATGGCTACACCTTC.

This rearrangement joins TRBV7-3 to TRBJ2-2, with a possible D match to TRBD2 (6 bases). CDR1 is SGHTA, CDR2 FQGTGA, per germline. The CDR3 extends over 13 amino acids. Trimming pared 11 bases from V and 1 base from J, leaving 11 bases between. This CDR3 reads CAWGSGNTGELFF. In DNA, the CDR3 is TGTGCCTGGGGTAGCGGGAACACCGGGGAGCTGTTTTTT.

This clone occurred a few times. The V gene is TRBV5-1, the J gene TRBJ2-5; 10 bases fit TRBD1. Germline V CDR1 and CDR2: SGHRS, YFSETQ. J gave up 3 bases and V 3 bases, and 5 bases lay outside the gene matches. The CDR3 is made up of 15 amino acids. CDR3 bases: TGCGCCAGCAGCTGGTCCGGGACAGGGGAAGAGACCCAGTACTTC. Translation: CASSWSGTGEETQYF.

The table lists this clone with a few counts. The chain has TRBV11-2 and TRBJ2-1; D remains ambiguous. Germline V CDR1 and CDR2: SGHAT, FQNNGV. Trimming left V 5 bases short and J 4 bases short, with 15 bases between. The CDR3 consists of 15 residues. CDR3 in amino acids: CASSPSALGYNEQFF. The CDR3 bases are TGTGCCAGCAGCCCTTCCGCCCTAGGTTACAATGAGCAGTTCTTC.

The CDR3 DNA follows: TGTGCCAGCACCTCAGGGTTGAACACTGAAGCTTTCTTT. It encodes CASTSGLNTEAFF. The chain uses TRBV28 and TRBJ1-1, with a possible D match to TRBD1 (5 bases). Germline CDR1 and CDR2: MDHEN and SYDVKM. V was shortened by 7 bases and J by 0 bases, with 9 bases between the two germline ends. The CDR3 is 13 amino acids. The variable domain in full, completed from reference TRBV28 and TRBJ1-1, reads DVKVTQSSRYLVKRTGEKVFLECVQDMDHENMFWYRQDPGLGLRLIYFSYDVKMKEKGDIPEGYSVSREKKERFSLILESASTNQTSMYLCASTSGLNTEAFFGQGTRLTVV.